Below are 4 T cell receptor beta chains sequenced from a single sample in a study of T cell responses to AZD1222 COVID-19 vaccine. Profiling relied on immunoSEQ multiplex PCR, and the TCRdb table lists in-frame clones only, not all of them. The sample lists about 180,000 clones, around 88% occurring once. This specimen consisted of peripheral blood, obtained 28 days after the second AZD1222 dose. All receptors derive from an adult who received the AZD1222 COVID-19 vaccine.

The chain combines TRBV11-2 with TRBJ2-3; 9 bases agree with TRBD1. Germline-derived CDR1 and CDR2 are SGHAT and FQNNGV. After removal of 5 bases from V and 3 bases from J, the junction contained 6 bases not matched to a gene. This CDR3 region has 15 residues. CDR3: CASSLGTGWTDTQYF. The CDR3 DNA reads TGTGCCAGCAGCCTAGGGACAGGGTGGACAGATACGCAGTATTTT.

This chain links TRBV15 with TRBJ2-4, with D possibly TRBD2 on 5 matching bases. This CDR3 is built from 13 residues. The V end lost 5 bases, the J end lost 0 bases, and 5 bases lay between the germline ends. Germline V CDR1 and CDR2: LNHNV, YYDKDF (reference sequence). The CDR3 protein is CATSRGAKNIQYF. The DNA for the CDR3 is TGTGCCACCAGCCGGGGAGCCAAAAACATTCAGTACTTC.

The rearrangement links TRBV27 to TRBJ2-7, with TRBD1 identical over 7 bases. The germline CDR1 and CDR2 sequences are MNHEY and SMNVEV (reference sequence). V trimming: 5 bases; J trimming: 0 bases; junction bases outside the gene matches: 13. CDR3 length: 17 amino acids. The CDR3 bases are TGTGCCAGCAGTCCCCGACAGGGCTCCTCAAGCTCCTACGAGCAGTACTTC. Encoded protein: CASSPRQGSSSSYEQYF.

The table lists this clone with a count of one. V is TRBV5-1 and J is TRBJ2-7, with D possibly matching TRBD2 (5 bases). The V end was cut by 4 bases, the J end by 3 bases, with 17 bases between. CDR1 SGHRS and CDR2 YFSETQ come from the germline V gene. There are 15 residues in the CDR3. As DNA, the CDR3 is TGCGCCAGCAGCCCGGCCGGCCTAGCAAGCTACGAGCAGTACTTC. Translated: CASSPAGLASYEQYF.